These 32 T cell receptor beta chains share one sample of origin, sequenced in a study of blood T cell repertoires in COVID-19. Data came from immunoSEQ multiplex PCR; TCRdb stores just in-frame clones and leaves some out. The sample lists about 220,000 clones; roughly 84% were seen once. The sequencing input was peripheral blood. The source of these receptors is a man in his fifties or sixties with active or convalescent COVID-19.

This chain joins TRBV5-1 and TRBJ2-1; D remains unclear. V was clipped by 5 bases and J by 8 bases, with 8 bases between them. The germline V gene encodes CDR1 SGHRS and CDR2 YFSETQ. The CDR3 loop spans 11 amino acids. The CDR3 loop reads CASRSEYEQFF. CDR3 DNA sequence: TGCGCCAGCAGATCGGAGTATGAGCAGTTCTTC.

The rearrangement uses TRBV15 and TRBJ1-1; a possible D gene is TRBD1 (5 bases). This CDR3 contains 17 residues. V was trimmed by 2 bases and J by 4 bases, leaving 20 bases between them. Germline V gene sequence: CDR1 LNHNV, CDR2 YYDKDF (reference sequence). CDR3 coding DNA: TGTGCCACCAGCAGACGGGGGAACCCCCTGGGGGTCACTGAAGCTTTCTTT. This codes for CATSRRGNPLGVTEAFF.

The chain carries TRBV24-1 and TRBJ2-3, with 10 bases lining up with TRBD1. In germline, CDR1 is KGHDR, CDR2 SFDVKD. The V and J ends lost 3 bases and 8 bases, in that order; junction bases with no gene match: 13. The CDR3 sequence is 17 residues long. CDR3 in DNA: TGTGCCACCAGTGATCCCCCCCGGACAGGGGGGGTGGTTACGCAGTATTTT. Translated, it gives CATSDPPRTGGVVTQYF.

Comment on this clone: Distinct nucleotide sequences in the sample also encode this CDR3. The rearrangement links TRBV28 to TRBJ1-5; D ambiguous. The germline CDR1 and CDR2 sequences are MDHEN and SYDVKM. The V and J ends lost 2 bases and 0 bases respectively, with 8 bases between them. This CDR3 has 15 residues. CDR3 protein: CASSLGHYSNQPQHF. The CDR3 region has the DNA TGTGCCAGCAGTTTAGGGCATTATAGCAATCAGCCCCAGCATTTT.

This clone has more than one count but fewer than ten. This chain joins TRBV6-5 and TRBJ1-1, with D perhaps matching TRBD1 (6 bases). Germline V gene sequence: CDR1 MNHEY, CDR2 SVGAGI. Trimming removed 5 bases from V and 0 bases from J, with 10 bases in between. This CDR3 region has 14 residues. This chain's CDR3 is CASSPDRMNTEAFF. The CDR3 region has the DNA TGTGCCAGCAGTCCGGACAGAATGAACACTGAAGCTTTCTTT.

This chain connects TRBV7-2 to TRBJ1-4; D is ambiguous. CDR1 is SGHTA and CDR2 is FQGNSA in the germline V gene. The ends were cut back, 3 bases at V and 0 bases at J, with 5 bases in the middle. The CDR3 covers 14 residues. The CDR3 reads CASSLSATNEKLFF. CDR3 in DNA: TGTGCCAGCAGCTTGAGTGCAACTAATGAAAAACTGTTTTTT.

This clone showed up just once. This rearrangement joins TRBV6-2 or TRBV6-3 to TRBJ1-5; 7 nucleotides line up with TRBD1. V lost 6 bases and J lost 3; bases outside the gene matches: 5. The CDR3 consists of 14 residues. Germline assignment: CDR1 MNHEY and CDR2 SVGEGT. The CDR3 DNA reads TGTGCCAGCAGCCGAGGGACAGACAATCAGCCCCAGCATTTT. Its translation is CASSRGTDNQPQHF.

This chain joins TRBV15 and TRBJ1-4, with TRBD1 matching over 9 bases. After removal of 5 bases from V and 2 bases from J, the junction contained 6 bases not matched to a gene. CDR1 and CDR2 (germline): LNHNV, YYDKDF (reference sequence). The CDR3 runs to 16 residues. CDR3 sequence: CATSSQGASTNEKLFF. The CDR3 bases are TGTGCCACCAGCTCACAGGGGGCATCGACTAATGAAAAACTGTTTTTT.

The V and J genes are TRBV14 and TRBJ2-7; D might be TRBD1 (6 bases). Per the germline V gene, CDR1 is SGHDN and CDR2 is FVKESK. This CDR3 has 15 residues. The V end was cut by 4 bases, the J end by 0 bases, with 13 bases between. In DNA form, the CDR3 reads TGTGCCAGCAGCCCCCTGGGGACAAGCTCCTACGAGCAGTACTTC. Translating it yields CASSPLGTSSYEQYF.

This clone has more than one count but fewer than ten. The chain links TRBV4-1 to TRBJ2-3; 12 nucleotides align to TRBD2. The V gene end was trimmed by 1 base and the J gene end by 0 bases; junction bases not matched to a gene: 8. CDR1 is MGHRA, CDR2 YSYEKL, per germline. This CDR3 is 19 amino acids long. The CDR3 region is CASSQGSPGLAGSTDTQYF. In DNA form, the CDR3 reads TGCGCCAGCAGCCAAGGTTCCCCGGGACTAGCGGGTAGCACAGATACGCAGTATTTT.

The genes are TRBV6-2 or TRBV6-3 and TRBJ1-5; TRBD1 matches at 9 bases. Trimming cost V 6 bases and J 0 bases; bases outside gene matches: 12. This CDR3 has 18 amino acids. Germline V gene lookup returns CDR1 MNHEY and CDR2 SVGEGT. CDR3 nucleotide sequence: TGTGCCAGCAGGCCTTCCGGGACAGGGTTTGGTAGCAATCAGCCCCAGCATTTT. Its protein product is CASRPSGTGFGSNQPQHF.

V and J are TRBV5-1 and TRBJ1-3, with TRBD1 identical over 7 bases. This CDR3 is 17 amino acids long. V was clipped by 0 bases and J by 0 bases; unmatched bases: 6. The germline V gene has CDR1 SGHRS and CDR2 YFSETQ. CDR3 sequence: CASSLAIGDSSGNTIYF. For the CDR3, the DNA is TGCGCCAGCAGCTTGGCCATAGGGGACAGCTCTGGAAACACCATATATTTT.

The J gene is TRBJ1-5, the V gene TRBV7-2, with TRBD1 matching 10 bases. Germline loops: CDR1 SGHTA, CDR2 FQGNSA. The CDR3 runs 16 residues. V was clipped by 0 bases and J by 2 bases; unmatched bases: 1. This chain's CDR3 is CASSLAGTGGNQPQHF. The CDR3 DNA reads TGTGCCAGCAGCTTAGCGGGGACAGGGGGCAATCAGCCCCAGCATTTT.

The gene calls are TRBV9 and TRBJ2-5; D perhaps matches TRBD1 (6 bases). This CDR3 comprises 16 residues. Germline V gives CDR1 SGDLS, CDR2 YYNGEE. V was pared by 0 bases and J by 2 bases, with 14 bases between. The CDR3: CASSVGETGPQETQYF. The CDR3 nucleotides are TGTGCCAGCAGCGTAGGAGAGACAGGCCCACAAGAGACCCAGTACTTC.

As DNA, the CDR3 is TGTGCCAGCAGCCTCGGACAGGGGTGGACTGAAGCTTTCTTT. Translation gives CASSLGQGWTEAFF. This rearrangement joins TRBV7-9 to TRBJ1-1; 9 bases match TRBD1. Germline CDR1 reads SEHNR; CDR2 reads FQNEAQ (reference sequence). With V trimmed by 5 bases and J by 5 bases, 6 bases remained unmatched. The CDR3 spans 14 residues.

The chain uses TRBV28 and TRBJ1-6; possible D gene TRBD1, 5 bases. Germline CDR1 and CDR2: MDHEN and SYDVKM. Trimming removed 5 bases at V and 7 bases at J, with 12 bases between. The CDR3 is made up of 14 amino acids. Written as DNA, the CDR3 is TGTGCCAGCAGTCAGGGTTTTCGAAATTCACCCCTCCACTTT. It encodes CASSQGFRNSPLHF. Looking up the rest from reference TRBV28 and TRBJ1-6 gives the full variable domain: DVKVTQSSRYLVKRTGEKVFLECVQDMDHENMFWYRQDPGLGLRLIYFSYDVKMKEKGDIPEGYSVSREKKERFSLILESASTNQTSMYLCASSQGFRNSPLHFGNGTRLTVT.

V is TRBV2 and J is TRBJ2-3, with TRBD1 identical over 10 bases. The germline gives CDR1 SNHLY, CDR2 FYNNEI. The CDR3 length is 14 residues. The V gene end was trimmed by 6 bases and the J gene end by 6 bases; junction bases not matched to a gene: 6. CDR3 loop: CASSRQGATDTQYF. DNA of the CDR3: TGTGCCAGCAGCCGACAGGGGGCCACTGATACGCAGTATTTT.

This chain uses TRBV24-1 with TRBJ2-5, with 9 bases lining up with TRBD1. This CDR3 contains 17 residues. Germline CDR1 KGHDR, CDR2 SFDVKD. V shed 2 bases and J 5 bases; nucleotides not matched to a gene: 11. CDR3 amino acids: CATSDSPWTGATETQYF. CDR3 DNA sequence: TGTGCCACCAGTGATTCCCCCTGGACAGGGGCGACGGAGACCCAGTACTTC.

This sequence joins TRBV19 and TRBJ2-7, with TRBD1 matching over 8 bases. With V trimmed by 1 base and J by 1 base, 3 bases remained unmatched. This CDR3 is built from 15 residues. From germline, CDR1 is LNHDA and CDR2 SQIVND (reference sequence). In DNA form, the CDR3 reads TGTGCCAGTAGTATAGGACAGGGGAGGTCCTACGAGCAGTACTTC. Protein: CASSIGQGRSYEQYF. The variable domain in full, with the rest retrieved from reference TRBV19 and TRBJ2-7, is DGGITQSPKYLFRKEGQNVTLSCEQNLNHDAMYWYRQDPGQGLRLIYYSQIVNDFQKGDIAEGYSVSREKKESFPLTVTSAQKNPTAFYLCASSIGQGRSYEQYFGPGTRLTVT.

The rearrangement links TRBV5-8 to TRBJ2-7; 8 bases fit TRBD1. With 4 bases clipped from V and 4 bases from J, the junction kept 4 bases outside the gene matches. CDR1 SGHTS and CDR2 YDEGEE come from the germline V gene. The CDR3 has 13 residues. CDR3 loop: CASSPDRGYEQYV. In DNA, the CDR3 is TGTGCCAGCAGCCCCGACAGGGGATACGAGCAGTACGTC.

The gene calls are TRBV2 and TRBJ1-1; D is ambiguous. V was trimmed by 4 bases and J by 1 base, leaving 10 bases between them. Germline lookup yields CDR1 SNHLY and CDR2 FYNNEI. There are 14 residues in the CDR3. This CDR3 is CASSGTAGNTEAFF. DNA of the CDR3: TGTGCCAGCAGTGGGACGGCGGGGAACACTGAAGCTTTCTTT.

The chain recombines TRBV28 with TRBJ1-2, with D perhaps matching TRBD1 (6 bases). Looked up from germline, CDR1 is MDHEN and CDR2 is SYDVKM. V was cut by 3 bases and J by 2 bases, with 16 bases left in between. This CDR3 is built from 16 residues. The CDR3 DNA follows: TGTGCCAGCAGTTTCCTGCGTCTGGACAGAAACTATGGCTACACCTTC. Translating it yields CASSFLRLDRNYGYTF.

This clone was seen a few times. This chain joins TRBV29-1 and TRBJ1-2; perhaps TRBD1 as D (5 bases). The CDR3 loop spans 13 amino acids. Germline lookup yields CDR1 SQVTM and CDR2 ANQGSEA. Trimming removed 7 bases from V and 7 bases from J, with 19 bases in between. The CDR3 is CSAGGGGVSGYTF. The CDR3 nucleotides read TGCAGCGCCGGTGGGGGAGGGGTCTCTGGCTACACCTTC.

V usage is TRBV7-2 and J usage is TRBJ2-7; TRBD1 matches at 9 bases. The junction had 6 bases not matched to a gene; V was cut back by 5 bases and J by 7 bases. The CDR3 sequence is 13 residues long. The V gene's germline CDR1 is SGHTA and CDR2 FQGNSA. For the CDR3, the DNA is TGTGCCAGCAGCATACAGGGGGCGCGAGAGCAGTACTTC. Translated: CASSIQGAREQYF.

The genes are TRBV7-2 and TRBJ2-5; weak D call: TRBD2 (5 bases). V lost 8 bases and J 0 bases, leaving 10 bases between the germline ends. The germline CDR1 and CDR2 sequences are SGHTA and FQGNSA. This CDR3 has 13 residues. CDR3 bases: TGTGCCAGCCACCGGGAAAACCAAGAGACCCAGTACTTC. This translates into CASHRENQETQYF.

This chain connects TRBV7-9 to TRBJ1-6, with 9 bases aligning to TRBD1. Trimming removed 3 bases from V and 10 bases from J; junction bases left unmatched: 13. This CDR3 contains 17 residues. The germline gives CDR1 SEHNR, CDR2 FQNEAQ (reference sequence). DNA for the CDR3: TGTGCCAGCAGCTTCAACTCGGACAGGGGTGCAGGGTCACCCCTCCACTTT. Translated: CASSFNSDRGAGSPLHF.

This sequence joins TRBV29-1 and TRBJ1-1; no reliable D call. The CDR3 is 13 residues long. Germline CDR1 reads SQVTM; CDR2 reads ANQGSEA. Trimming took off 7 bases at V and 0 bases at J, with 12 bases between the two ends. The CDR3 loop is CSASGGMNTEAFF. The CDR3 DNA reads as TGCAGCGCATCGGGTGGTATGAACACTGAAGCTTTCTTT.

J is TRBJ1-1 and V is TRBV19; a possible D gene is TRBD1 (5 bases). CDR3 length: 14 residues. The germline gives CDR1 LNHDA, CDR2 SQIVND (reference sequence). The ends were cut back, 4 bases at V and 1 base at J, with 10 bases in the middle. The CDR3 loop is CASSTRQKNTEAFF. As DNA, the CDR3 is TGTGCCAGTAGTACGAGACAGAAGAACACTGAAGCTTTCTTT.

The chain carries TRBV3-1 (or the pseudogene TRBV3-2) and TRBJ1-5, with D possibly being TRBD1 (6 bases). This CDR3 has 15 residues. The V gene lost 4 bases and the J gene lost 2 bases, with 12 bases spanning the gap. CDR1 is LGHDT, CDR2 YNNKEL, per germline (reference sequence). CDR3 coding DNA: TGTGCCAGCAGCCCTGGACAGTTGGGCAATCAGCCCCAGCATTTT. Its protein product is CASSPGQLGNQPQHF.

This chain joins TRBV7-9 and TRBJ1-4; 12 bases are a match to TRBD1. Unmatched junction bases numbered 9, after V lost 5 bases and J lost 8 bases. CDR1 is SEHNR and CDR2 is FQNEAQ in the germline V gene (reference sequence). The CDR3 loop spans 16 amino acids. The CDR3 region has the DNA TGTGCCAGCAGCCCGACCCCCGGGACAGGGGGCGAAAAACTGTTTTTT. This codes for CASSPTPGTGGEKLFF.

V and J are TRBV13 and TRBJ2-1; the match to TRBD2 covers 8 bases. V trimming: 6 bases; J trimming: 3 bases; junction bases outside the gene matches: 1. The germline V gene encodes CDR1 PRHDT and CDR2 FYEKMQ (reference sequence). The CDR3 runs to 13 residues. In DNA form, the CDR3 reads TGTGCCAGCAGTAGCGGGGACTACAATGAGCAGTTCTTC. Translation: CASSSGDYNEQFF.

This chain joins TRBV18 and TRBJ1-1; D is ambiguous. V was cut by 6 bases and J by 4 bases, with 27 bases left in between. The length of the CDR3 is 18 residues. The V gene's germline CDR1 is KGHSH and CDR2 LQKENI. CDR3 nucleotides: TGTGCCAGCTCGGTATTGTACGGGGAGGGCTCTGTTAGCACTGAAGCTTTCTTT. It translates to CASSVLYGEGSVSTEAFF.